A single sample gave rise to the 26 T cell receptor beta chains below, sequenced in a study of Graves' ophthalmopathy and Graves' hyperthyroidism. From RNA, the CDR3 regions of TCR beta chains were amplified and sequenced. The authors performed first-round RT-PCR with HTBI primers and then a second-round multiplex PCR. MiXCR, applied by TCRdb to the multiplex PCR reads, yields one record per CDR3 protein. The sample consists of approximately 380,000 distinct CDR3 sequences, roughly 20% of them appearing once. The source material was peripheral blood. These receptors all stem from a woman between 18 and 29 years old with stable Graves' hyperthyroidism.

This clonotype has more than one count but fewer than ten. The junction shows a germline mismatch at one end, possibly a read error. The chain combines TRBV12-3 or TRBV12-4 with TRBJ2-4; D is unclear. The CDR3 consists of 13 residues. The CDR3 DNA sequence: TGTGCCAGCACTCAGGAGTACAGTGACATTAAGTACTTC. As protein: CASTQEYSDIKYF.

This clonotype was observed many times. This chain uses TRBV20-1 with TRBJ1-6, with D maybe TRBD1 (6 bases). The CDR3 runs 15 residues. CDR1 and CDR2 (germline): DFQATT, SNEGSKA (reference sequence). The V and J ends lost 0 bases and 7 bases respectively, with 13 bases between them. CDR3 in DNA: TGCAGTGCTAGAGATGCCAGGGGTGGCAATTCACCCCTCCACTTT. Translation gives CSARDARGGNSPLHF.

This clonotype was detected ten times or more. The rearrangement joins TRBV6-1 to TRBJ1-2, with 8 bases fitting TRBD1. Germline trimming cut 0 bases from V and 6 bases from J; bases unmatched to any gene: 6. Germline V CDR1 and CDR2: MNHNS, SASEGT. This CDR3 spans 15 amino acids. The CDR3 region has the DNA TGTGCCAGCAGTGAAGCCCCAGGGGGCGCAGATGGCTACACCTTC. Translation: CASSEAPGGADGYTF.

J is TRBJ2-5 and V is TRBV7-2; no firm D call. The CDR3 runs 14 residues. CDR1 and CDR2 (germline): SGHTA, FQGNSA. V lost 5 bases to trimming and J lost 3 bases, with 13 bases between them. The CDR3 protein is CASSAGTIKETQYF. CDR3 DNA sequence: TGTGCCAGCAGCGCCGGAACGATAAAAGAGACCCAGTACTTC.

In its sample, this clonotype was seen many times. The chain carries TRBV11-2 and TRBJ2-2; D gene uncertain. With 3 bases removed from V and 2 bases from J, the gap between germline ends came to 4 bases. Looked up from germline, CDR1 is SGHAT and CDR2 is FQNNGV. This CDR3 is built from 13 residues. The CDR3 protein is CASSFLNTGELFF. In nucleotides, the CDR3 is TGTGCCAGCAGCTTTCTTAACACCGGGGAGCTGTTTTTT.

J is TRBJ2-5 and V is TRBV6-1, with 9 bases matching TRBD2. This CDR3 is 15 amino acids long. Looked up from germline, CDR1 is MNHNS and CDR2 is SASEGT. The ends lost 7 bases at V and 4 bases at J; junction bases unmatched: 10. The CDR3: CASNHGGRAGETQYF. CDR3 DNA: TGTGCCAGCAATCATGGCGGGAGGGCCGGAGAGACCCAGTACTTC.

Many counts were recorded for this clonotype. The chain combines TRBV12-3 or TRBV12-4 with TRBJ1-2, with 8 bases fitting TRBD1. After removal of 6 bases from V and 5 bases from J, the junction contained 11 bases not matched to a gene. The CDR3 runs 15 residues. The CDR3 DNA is TGTGCCAGCAGGCTTGCCGGGACAGGACTTTATGGCTACACCTTC. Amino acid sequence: CASRLAGTGLYGYTF.

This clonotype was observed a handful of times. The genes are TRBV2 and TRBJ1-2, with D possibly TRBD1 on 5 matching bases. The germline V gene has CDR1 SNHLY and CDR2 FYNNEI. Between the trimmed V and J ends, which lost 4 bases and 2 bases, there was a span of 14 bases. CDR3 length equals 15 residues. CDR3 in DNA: TGTGCCAGCAGTGTCGGGAGGGACGGGAACTATGGCTACACCTTC. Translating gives CASSVGRDGNYGYTF.

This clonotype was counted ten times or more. CDR3 nucleotides: TGTGCCACCAGTGGAGGTGGTGAAGCTTTCTTT. It encodes CATSGGGEAFF. The J gene is TRBJ1-1, the V gene TRBV24-1; D not resolved. Germline-derived CDR1 and CDR2 are KGHDR and SFDVKD. The CDR3 sequence is 11 residues long. Trimming left V 5 bases short and J 7 bases short, with 7 bases between.

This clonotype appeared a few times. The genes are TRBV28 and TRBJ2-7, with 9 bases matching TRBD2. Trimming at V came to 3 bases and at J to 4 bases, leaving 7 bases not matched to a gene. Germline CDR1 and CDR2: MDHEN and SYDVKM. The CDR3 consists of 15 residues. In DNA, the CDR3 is TGTGCCAGCAGTTTTCCGCTAGCGGGGATTTACGAGCAGTACTTC. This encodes CASSFPLAGIYEQYF.

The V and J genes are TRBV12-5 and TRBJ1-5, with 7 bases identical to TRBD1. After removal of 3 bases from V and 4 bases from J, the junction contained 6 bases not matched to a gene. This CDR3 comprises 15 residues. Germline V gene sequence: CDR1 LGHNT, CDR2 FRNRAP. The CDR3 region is CASGLRDRANQPQHF. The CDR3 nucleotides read TGTGCTAGTGGTTTAAGAGACAGGGCTAATCAGCCCCAGCATTTT.

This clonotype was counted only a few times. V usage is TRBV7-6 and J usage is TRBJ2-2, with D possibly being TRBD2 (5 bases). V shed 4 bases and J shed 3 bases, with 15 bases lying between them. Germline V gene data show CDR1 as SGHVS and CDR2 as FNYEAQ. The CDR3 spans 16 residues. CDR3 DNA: TGTGCCAGCAGCTCCCCGTCCGGGGAATACACCGGGGAGCTGTTTTTT. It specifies CASSSPSGEYTGELFF.

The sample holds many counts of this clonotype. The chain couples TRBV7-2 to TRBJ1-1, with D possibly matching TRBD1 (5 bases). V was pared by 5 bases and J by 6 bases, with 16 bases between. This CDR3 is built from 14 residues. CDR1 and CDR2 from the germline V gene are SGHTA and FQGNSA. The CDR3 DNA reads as TGTGCCAGCAGCGCAAGGGGCTGGAGCTCTGAAGCTTTCTTT. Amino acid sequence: CASSARGWSSEAFF. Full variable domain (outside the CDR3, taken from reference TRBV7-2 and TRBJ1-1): GAGVSQSPSNKVTEKGKDVELRCDPISGHTALYWYRQSLGQGLEFLIYFQGNSAPDKSGLPSDRFSAERTGGSVSTLTIQRTQQEDSAVYLCASSARGWSSEAFFGQGTRLTVV.

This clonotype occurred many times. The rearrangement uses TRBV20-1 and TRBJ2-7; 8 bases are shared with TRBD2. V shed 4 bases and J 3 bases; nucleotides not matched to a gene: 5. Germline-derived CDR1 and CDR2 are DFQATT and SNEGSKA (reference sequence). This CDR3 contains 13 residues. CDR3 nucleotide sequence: TGCAGTGCTACAGGGACTAGGAGCTACGAGCAGTACTTC. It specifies CSATGTRSYEQYF.

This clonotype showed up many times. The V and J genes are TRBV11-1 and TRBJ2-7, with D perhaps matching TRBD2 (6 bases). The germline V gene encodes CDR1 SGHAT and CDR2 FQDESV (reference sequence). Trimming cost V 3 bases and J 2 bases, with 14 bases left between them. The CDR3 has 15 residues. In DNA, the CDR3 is TGTGCCAGCAGCTTTGACGGGAGAGGCACCTACGAGCAGTACTTC. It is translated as CASSFDGRGTYEQYF.

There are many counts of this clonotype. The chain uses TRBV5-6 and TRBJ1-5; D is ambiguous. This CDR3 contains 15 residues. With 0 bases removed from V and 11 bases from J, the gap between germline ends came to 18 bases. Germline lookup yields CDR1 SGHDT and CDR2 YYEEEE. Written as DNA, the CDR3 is TGTGCCAGCAGCTTGGGGTTGGGTCCGGGGAGGGCCCAGCATTTT. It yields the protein CASSLGLGPGRAQHF.

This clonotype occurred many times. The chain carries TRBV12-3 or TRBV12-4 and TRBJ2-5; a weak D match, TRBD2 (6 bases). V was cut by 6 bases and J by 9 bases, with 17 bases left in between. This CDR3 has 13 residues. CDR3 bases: TGTGCCAGCAGCTTTAGCGGAGCGACTCCCCAGTACTTC. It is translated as CASSFSGATPQYF.

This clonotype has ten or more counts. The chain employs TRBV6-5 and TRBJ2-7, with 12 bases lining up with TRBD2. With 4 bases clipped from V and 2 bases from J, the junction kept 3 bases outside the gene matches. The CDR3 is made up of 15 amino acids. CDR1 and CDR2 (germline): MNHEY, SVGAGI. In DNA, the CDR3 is TGTGCCAGCAGTTGGACTAGCGGGACCCCCTACGAGCAGTACTTC. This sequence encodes CASSWTSGTPYEQYF.

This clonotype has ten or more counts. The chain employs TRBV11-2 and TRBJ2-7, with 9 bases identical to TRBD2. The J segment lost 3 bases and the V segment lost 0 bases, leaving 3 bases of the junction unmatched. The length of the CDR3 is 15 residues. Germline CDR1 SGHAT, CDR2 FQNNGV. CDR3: CASSLELAGFYEQYF. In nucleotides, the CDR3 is TGTGCCAGCAGCTTAGAACTAGCGGGCTTCTACGAGCAGTACTTC.

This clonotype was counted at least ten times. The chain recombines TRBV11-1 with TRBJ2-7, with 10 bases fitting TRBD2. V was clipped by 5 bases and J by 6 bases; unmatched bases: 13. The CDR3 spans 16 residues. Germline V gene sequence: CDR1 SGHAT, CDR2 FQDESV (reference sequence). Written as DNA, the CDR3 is TGTGCCAGCAGCCGGGGGGGAACTAGCGGGACTTCCGAGCAGTACTTC. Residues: CASSRGGTSGTSEQYF.

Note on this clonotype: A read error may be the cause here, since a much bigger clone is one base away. This CDR3 reads CASSLVQREPGELLF. In DNA, the CDR3 is TGTGCCAGCAGTTTGGTCCAGCGGGAGCCCGGGGAGCTGTTGTTT. The rearrangement uses TRBV6-2 or TRBV6-3 and TRBJ2-2; 8 nucleotides line up with TRBD2. Germline CDR1 is MNHEY and CDR2 is SVGEGT. The CDR3 is 15 amino acids.

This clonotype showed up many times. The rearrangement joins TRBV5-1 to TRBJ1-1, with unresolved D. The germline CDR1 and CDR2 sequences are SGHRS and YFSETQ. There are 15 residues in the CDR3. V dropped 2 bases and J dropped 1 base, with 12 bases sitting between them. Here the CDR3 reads CASSFPGRENTEAFF. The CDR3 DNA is TGCGCCAGCAGCTTTCCTGGAAGAGAGAACACTGAAGCTTTCTTT.

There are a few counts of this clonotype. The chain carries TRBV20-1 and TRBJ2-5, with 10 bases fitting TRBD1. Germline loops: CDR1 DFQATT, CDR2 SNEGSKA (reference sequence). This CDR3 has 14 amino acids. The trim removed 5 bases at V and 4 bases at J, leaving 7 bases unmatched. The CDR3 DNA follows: TGCAGTGCTTCTAAGACAGGGGGCGTAGAGACCCAGTACTTC. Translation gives CSASKTGGVETQYF.

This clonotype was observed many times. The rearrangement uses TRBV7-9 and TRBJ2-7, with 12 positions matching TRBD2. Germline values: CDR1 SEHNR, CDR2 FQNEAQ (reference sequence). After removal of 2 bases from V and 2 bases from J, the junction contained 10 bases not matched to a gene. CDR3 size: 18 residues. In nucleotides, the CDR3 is TGTGCCAGCAGCTTACCGACTAGCGGGGGCCCGACGACCTACGAGCAGTACTTC. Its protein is CASSLPTSGGPTTYEQYF.

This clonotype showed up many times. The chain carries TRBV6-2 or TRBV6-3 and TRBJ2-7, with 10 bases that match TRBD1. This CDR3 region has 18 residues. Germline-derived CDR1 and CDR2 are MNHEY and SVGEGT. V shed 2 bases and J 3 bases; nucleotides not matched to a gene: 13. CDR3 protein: CASSYEIRDRGNNYEQYF. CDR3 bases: TGTGCCAGCAGTTACGAAATCCGGGACAGGGGAAACAACTACGAGCAGTACTTC.

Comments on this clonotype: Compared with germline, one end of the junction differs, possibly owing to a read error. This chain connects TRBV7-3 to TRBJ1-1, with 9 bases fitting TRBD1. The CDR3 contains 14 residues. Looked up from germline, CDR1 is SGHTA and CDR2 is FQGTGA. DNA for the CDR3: TGTGCCAGCAGGCGGTCGGGACAGGGCACTGAAGCTTTGTTT. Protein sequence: CASRRSGQGTEALF.